These 21 T cell receptor beta chains originate from one sample sequenced in a study of T cell responses to AZD1222 COVID-19 vaccine. Measured with immunoSEQ multiplex PCR; TCRdb has only the in-frame clones, and not every one. Among 95,000 to 110,000 clones listed, around nine tenths were seen once. The source was peripheral blood, collected 28 days after the second AZD1222 dose. The receptors originated from an adult who received the AZD1222 COVID-19 vaccine.

This chain links TRBV29-1 with TRBJ2-3; no firm D call. CDR1 and CDR2 from the germline V gene are SQVTM and ANQGSEA. The CDR3 loop spans 10 amino acids. V was trimmed by 7 bases and J by 5 bases, leaving 7 bases between them. The CDR3 coding sequence is TGCAGCGCTGACGGAGATACGCAGTATTTT. It specifies CSADGDTQYF.

The chain links TRBV6-1 to TRBJ1-2, with 9 bases lining up with TRBD1. Germline assignment: CDR1 MNHNS and CDR2 SASEGT. V lost 5 bases to trimming and J lost 0 bases; unmatched junction nucleotides: 4. CDR3 length: 15 residues. The CDR3 nucleotides read TGTGCCAGCAGTTCCCGGGACAGGGCTAACTATGGCTACACCTTC. Its translation: CASSSRDRANYGYTF.

This chain links TRBV5-1 with TRBJ2-7; 8 nucleotides line up with TRBD1. The germline V gene encodes CDR1 SGHRS and CDR2 YFSETQ. V was pared by 4 bases and J by 3 bases, with 6 bases of the junction left unmatched. The CDR3 is 14 residues long. The CDR3 bases are TGCGCCAGCAGCCCCCAGGGGGCGAGCTACGAGCAGTACTTC. Its translation is CASSPQGASYEQYF.

V and J are TRBV5-4 and TRBJ1-1; D gene ambiguous. The CDR3 consists of 14 residues. The V gene lost 1 base and the J gene lost 8 bases, with 15 bases spanning the gap. The V gene's germline CDR1 is SGHNT and CDR2 YYREEE (reference sequence). CDR3 sequence (DNA): TGTGCCAGCAGCTTGTTCCAGGCAGTAGGGGAAGCTTTCTTT. Its translation is CASSLFQAVGEAFF.

V usage is TRBV27 and J usage is TRBJ2-3, with D perhaps matching TRBD2 (6 bases). This CDR3 has 16 amino acids. With 5 bases removed from V and 3 bases from J, the gap between germline ends came to 18 bases. CDR1 is MNHEY and CDR2 is SMNVEV in the germline V gene (reference sequence). CDR3: CASSRPGGILTDTQYF. CDR3 coding DNA: TGTGCCAGCAGTCGTCCCGGAGGGATCCTTACAGATACGCAGTATTTT.

There are a few counts of this clone. The chain combines TRBV7-9 with TRBJ2-3; 13 nucleotides match TRBD2. The CDR3 is 15 residues long. The J segment lost 6 bases and the V segment lost 3 bases, leaving 3 bases of the junction unmatched. Per germline, CDR1 SEHNR and CDR2 FQNEAQ (reference sequence). CDR3 region: CASSLGLAGTDTQYF. DNA for the CDR3: TGTGCCAGCAGCTTGGGACTAGCGGGAACGGATACGCAGTATTTT.

Remarks on this clone: Other DNA sequences of this sample code for an identical CDR3. The genes are TRBV5-1 and TRBJ2-5, with no clear D. Trimming shortened V by 4 bases and J by 2 bases, and 3 bases separated the two germline ends. Germline loops: CDR1 SGHRS, CDR2 YFSETQ. The CDR3 totals 11 residues. CDR3 amino acids: CASSLQETQYF. The CDR3 DNA follows: TGCGCCAGCAGCCTTCAAGAGACCCAGTACTTC.

This chain connects TRBV29-1 to TRBJ1-6, with D possibly matching TRBD1 (5 bases). The germline V gene has CDR1 SQVTM and CDR2 ANQGSEA. Trimming stripped 7 bases from V and 7 bases from J, with 11 bases between. CDR3 size: 12 residues. Written as DNA, the CDR3 is TGCAGCGGTCAGGGCTTCAATTCACCCCTCCACTTT. It encodes CSGQGFNSPLHF.

This clone was seen once. V is TRBV19 and J is TRBJ2-2; the D call may be TRBD1 or TRBD2 (6 bases each). The CDR3 covers 17 residues. Trimming took 4 bases from V and 3 from J, leaving 18 bases between them. Germline CDR1 LNHDA, CDR2 SQIVND (reference sequence). The CDR3 region has the DNA TGTGCCAGTAGTACGGGCAGGGGAGGCTTAGACACCGGGGAGCTGTTTTTT. Translating gives CASSTGRGGLDTGELFF.

The chain uses TRBV2 and TRBJ2-3; 13 bases match TRBD2. With V trimmed by 3 bases and J by 6 bases, 6 bases remained unmatched. Germline lookup yields CDR1 SNHLY and CDR2 FYNNEI. This CDR3 is built from 16 residues. In DNA, the CDR3 is TGTGCCAGCAGTGACCAAGGACTAGCGGGAGAGGATACGCAGTATTTT. It is translated as CASSDQGLAGEDTQYF.

CDR3 amino acids: CASSDRQFSNQPQHF. In nucleotides, the CDR3 is TGTGCCAGCAGTGACCGACAGTTTAGCAATCAGCCCCAGCATTTT. This chain connects TRBV6-1 to TRBJ1-5, with D possibly TRBD1 on 5 matching bases. The CDR3 is 15 amino acids. The V end lost 3 bases, the J end lost 0 bases, and 9 bases lay between the germline ends. Germline-derived CDR1 and CDR2 are MNHNS and SASEGT.

This chain connects TRBV27 to TRBJ2-1; 8 bases match TRBD1. The CDR3 totals 14 residues. J was trimmed by 9 bases and V by 2 bases; bases with no gene match: 6. CDR1 is MNHEY, CDR2 SMNVEV, per germline (reference sequence). CDR3 loop: CASSLGQGAIEQFF. CDR3 nucleotide sequence: TGTGCCAGCAGTTTAGGGCAGGGGGCGATTGAGCAGTTCTTC.

This chain joins TRBV2 and TRBJ2-3, with 7 nucleotides matching TRBD2. The CDR3 consists of 14 residues. Germline CDR1 and CDR2: SNHLY and FYNNEI. The V segment lost 2 bases and the J segment 3 bases; nucleotides outside the gene matches: 2. In DNA, the CDR3 is TGTGCCAGCAGTGAAACGGGGGGAACAGATACGCAGTATTTT. It is translated as CASSETGGTDTQYF.

The chain employs TRBV7-9 and TRBJ1-5, with D hard to call. The CDR3 length is 15 residues. Germline V gene lookup returns CDR1 SEHNR and CDR2 FQNEAQ (reference sequence). V was shortened by 4 bases and J by 9 bases, with 19 bases between the two germline ends. CDR3 protein: CASSSESERWGPQHF. The DNA for the CDR3 is TGTGCCAGCAGCTCAGAATCGGAGAGGTGGGGGCCCCAGCATTTT. Filled out from reference TRBV7-9 and TRBJ1-5, the complete variable domain reads DTGVSQNPRHKITKRGQNVTFRCDPISEHNRLYWYRQTLGQGPEFLTYFQNEAQLEKSRLLSDRFSAERPKGSFSTLEIQRTEQGDSAMYLCASSSESERWGPQHFGDGTRLSIL.

The chain's CDR3 is CASSSPGGRDTEAFF. CDR3 DNA sequence: TGTGCCAGCAGTTCCCCGGGGGGGCGCGACACTGAAGCTTTCTTT. The chain couples TRBV6-5 to TRBJ1-1; a weak D match, TRBD1 (6 bases). The germline gives CDR1 MNHEY, CDR2 SVGAGI. The V end lost 4 bases, the J end lost 3 bases, and 15 bases lay between the germline ends. This CDR3 is 15 amino acids long.

This sequence joins TRBV19 and TRBJ1-1; D is ambiguous. Per the germline V gene, CDR1 is LNHDA and CDR2 is SQIVND (reference sequence). The CDR3 extends over 14 amino acids. Trimming stripped 4 bases from V and 3 bases from J, with 12 bases between. CDR3 sequence reads: CASSTSPVDTEAFF. DNA for the CDR3: TGTGCCAGTAGTACTTCACCGGTGGACACTGAAGCTTTCTTT.

This sequence joins TRBV24-1 and TRBJ1-6; no firm D call. Per the germline V gene, CDR1 is KGHDR and CDR2 is SFDVKD. V was cut by 7 bases and J by 7 bases, with 13 bases left in between. The CDR3 consists of 14 residues. The CDR3 DNA is TGTGCCACCAGGGGCGACGAAAGCAATTCACCCCTCCACTTT. Protein product: CATRGDESNSPLHF.

The chain links TRBV18 to TRBJ2-2; 8 bases agree with TRBD1. Germline CDR1 and CDR2: KGHSH and LQKENI. The CDR3 length is 15 residues. After removal of 5 bases from V and 0 bases from J, the junction contained 2 bases not matched to a gene. CDR3 residues: CASSVGQANTGELFF. CDR3 nucleotide sequence: TGTGCCAGCTCAGTGGGACAGGCGAACACCGGGGAGCTGTTTTTT.

The J gene is TRBJ2-7, the V gene TRBV5-6, with a possible D match to TRBD1 (5 bases). V dropped 3 bases and J dropped 4 bases, with 20 bases sitting between them. CDR3 length equals 16 residues. Germline V gene lookup returns CDR1 SGHDT and CDR2 YYEEEE. CDR3 amino acids: CASSSTLRSRGYEQYF. CDR3 in DNA: TGTGCCAGCAGCTCAACTCTCCGGAGTAGGGGATACGAGCAGTACTTC.

The CDR3 protein is CASSFGTGRGYTF. In DNA form, the CDR3 reads TGCGCCAGCAGCTTCGGGACAGGACGCGGCTACACCTTC. This chain connects TRBV5-1 to TRBJ1-2; 8 nucleotides align to TRBD1. The trim removed 2 bases at V and 8 bases at J, leaving 5 bases unmatched. CDR3 length equals 13 residues. Per germline, CDR1 SGHRS and CDR2 YFSETQ.

A single count supports this clone. The chain joins TRBV6-5 to TRBJ2-7; no reliable D call. There are 13 residues in the CDR3. Trimming took 6 bases from V and 5 from J, leaving 14 bases between them. Germline-derived CDR1 and CDR2 are MNHEY and SVGAGI. CDR3 loop: CASSLPKIDEQYF. The CDR3 DNA sequence: TGTGCCAGCAGCCTTCCTAAGATAGACGAGCAGTACTTC.